This section outlines one T cell receptor (beta chain) sequence together with its context. V dropped 5 bases and J dropped 2; count of bases not matched to a gene: 6. The germline CDR1 and CDR2 sequences are SGHRS and YFSETQ. CDR3 length: 15 amino acids. TCR beta chains were sequenced at survey level with immunoSEQ. Here immunoSEQ multiplex PCR was the method, and the copy in TCRdb shows in-frame clones only, minus some. The repertoire includes around 49,000 clones, more than 85% of them detected once, and about 10% sits in the top ten. The specimen sequenced was PBMCs. The V call is TRBV5-1, the J call TRBJ1-4, with 7 positions matching TRBD1. The origin of this receptor is a man aged 35 to 55 with rheumatoid arthritis. The CDR3: CASRQGGETNEKLFF. The CDR3 DNA reads as TGCGCCAGCAGACAAGGGGGCGAGACTAATGAAAAACTGTTTTTT.